The 17 T cell receptor beta chains listed next were all sequenced from one sample in a study of spatial heterogeneity in lung cancer. TCRdb processed the 5' RACE reads anew with MiXCR; each CDR3 protein has one entry. The sample lists around 100,000 distinct CDR3 sequences, 4.4% occurring once. The antigens these receptors bind are not known. This sample's time point: sample taken at primary tumor resection. Study-level findings and limits: Tumors with more nonsynonymous mutations had more expanded intratumoral alpha and beta TCRs.

The sample consisted of lung tumor tissue, taken at surgery. The receptor source for this set is a male donor with early-stage non-small cell lung cancer.

This clonotype has at least ten counts. This rearrangement joins TRBV11-2 to TRBJ2-1, with a weak D call TRBD2 (6 bases). The CDR3 covers 17 residues. CDR1 is SGHAT and CDR2 is FQNNGV in the germline V gene. With 4 bases removed from V and 7 bases from J, the gap between germline ends came to 23 bases. The DNA for the CDR3 is TGTGCCAGCAGCTCGACCCGGTTAGCGGTTTTAAGGAATGAGCAGTTCTTC. Its translation is CASSSTRLAVLRNEQFF. Using reference TRBV11-2 and TRBJ2-1 for the parts outside the CDR3, the full variable domain is EAGVAQSPRYKIIEKRQSVAFWCNPISGHATLYWYQQILGQGPKLLIQFQNNGVVDDSQLPKDRFSAERLKGVDSTLKIQPAKLEDSAVYLCASSSTRLAVLRNEQFFGPGTRLTVL.

This clonotype appeared many times. This rearrangement joins TRBV29-1 to TRBJ1-1; tentatively, D is TRBD1 (5 bases). Germline CDR1 and CDR2: SQVTM and ANQGSEA. CDR3 size: 13 residues. V lost 6 bases and J lost 6, with 17 bases in between. CDR3 residues: CSVTGPSFSEAFF. DNA for the CDR3: TGCAGCGTAACGGGACCATCTTTCTCTGAAGCTTTCTTT.

The V gene is TRBV7-8, the J gene TRBJ1-5; possible D gene TRBD1, 6 bases. Germline-derived CDR1 and CDR2 are SGHVS and FQNEAQ. V was clipped by 1 base and J by 4 bases, with 11 bases between them. This CDR3 spans 15 amino acids. The CDR3 sequence is CASSLGGQLNQPQHF. In DNA, the CDR3 is TGTGCCAGCAGCTTAGGAGGACAGCTAAATCAGCCCCAGCATTTT.

This clonotype was counted ten times or more. This chain links TRBV10-2 with TRBJ2-5, with 12 bases identical to TRBD2. In germline, CDR1 is WSHSY, CDR2 SAAADI. This CDR3 spans 16 amino acids. Germline trimming cut 0 bases from V and 5 bases from J; bases unmatched to any gene: 4. The CDR3 protein is CASSESRTSGEETQYF. CDR3 sequence (DNA): TGCGCCAGCAGTGAGTCCCGGACTAGCGGGGAGGAGACCCAGTACTTC.

This clonotype has a count of ten or more. This chain links TRBV6-5 with TRBJ2-1; 14 bases map to TRBD2. Germline V lookup: CDR1 MNHEY, CDR2 SVGAGI. The CDR3 extends over 18 amino acids. Losses at the gene ends were 5 bases for V and 0 bases for J; bases not matched to a gene: 6. The CDR3 DNA reads as TGTGCCAGCAGTCCGACTAGCGGGAGGGTTTTCTCCTACAATGAGCAGTTCTTC. The encoded protein is CASSPTSGRVFSYNEQFF.

This clonotype showed up just a few times. The J gene is TRBJ1-3, the V gene TRBV6-5, with unresolved D. In germline, CDR1 is MNHEY, CDR2 SVGAGI. The CDR3 has 14 amino acids. With 2 bases removed from V and 3 bases from J, the gap between germline ends came to 8 bases. CDR3 amino acids: CASSYALFGNTIYF. CDR3 coding DNA: TGTGCCAGCAGTTACGCCCTTTTTGGAAACACCATATATTTT.

At least ten counts were recorded for this clonotype. The CDR3: CSAGTLGETQYF. The DNA of the CDR3 is TGCAGCGCCGGAACTCTGGGAGAGACCCAGTACTTC. The chain carries TRBV29-1 and TRBJ2-5; D gene uncertain. The germline gives CDR1 SQVTM, CDR2 ANQGSEA. The germline V and J ends were trimmed by 7 bases and 4 bases, with 13 bases remaining between them. This CDR3 has 12 amino acids.

This clonotype was counted ten times or more. This chain uses TRBV27 with TRBJ1-1; D is possibly TRBD1 (5 bases). The CDR3 sequence is 13 residues long. In germline, CDR1 is MNHEY, CDR2 SMNVEV (reference sequence). V lost 3 bases to trimming and J lost 3 bases, with 8 bases between them. In DNA, the CDR3 is TGTGCCAGCAGTTTGTCCAGGGACACTGAAGCTTTCTTT. Amino acids: CASSLSRDTEAFF.

The V gene is TRBV29-1, the J gene TRBJ1-1; D may be TRBD1 (5 bases). CDR3 length equals 14 residues. With 0 bases removed from V and 2 bases from J, the gap between germline ends came to 10 bases. CDR1 and CDR2 from the germline V gene are SQVTM and ANQGSEA. CDR3 loop: CSVEEGTLNTEAFF. In DNA, the CDR3 is TGCAGCGTTGAAGAAGGGACCTTAAACACTGAAGCTTTCTTT.

This clonotype was counted a few times. The V and J genes are TRBV2 and TRBJ2-3, with D tentatively TRBD2 (5 bases). Deletions cut 5 bases from V and 5 bases from J, with 11 bases between. The CDR3 extends over 13 amino acids. The V gene's germline CDR1 is SNHLY and CDR2 FYNNEI. CDR3 sequence (DNA): TGTGCCAGCAGTTTACTAGTAGGAGATACGCAGTATTTT. It translates to CASSLLVGDTQYF.

The table lists this clonotype with many counts. The gene calls are TRBV27 and TRBJ1-6; TRBD1 matches 10 bases. Germline assignment: CDR1 MNHEY and CDR2 SMNVEV (reference sequence). CDR3 length: 15 residues. After removal of 8 bases from V and 10 bases from J, the junction contained 11 bases not matched to a gene. The CDR3: CASGFPGQGLSPLHF. CDR3 nucleotides: TGTGCCAGCGGCTTTCCGGGACAGGGGTTATCACCCCTCCACTTT.

This clonotype was found many times. The chain joins TRBV12-3 or TRBV12-4 to TRBJ2-7, with D perhaps TRBD1 (5 bases). V was trimmed by 6 bases and J by 2 bases, leaving 20 bases between them. The CDR3 runs to 16 residues. Written as DNA, the CDR3 is TGTGCCAGCAGCAAAAGACGACAGTCGCCGACCTACGAGCAGTACTTC. Translation: CASSKRRQSPTYEQYF.

About this clonotype itself: This clone may be a read error of a much larger clone one base away. V gene TRBV30 combines with J gene TRBJ2-1; D is ambiguous. Deletions cut 5 bases from V and 5 bases from J, with 10 bases between. From germline, CDR1 is GTSNPN and CDR2 SVGIG (reference sequence). The CDR3 is made up of 12 amino acids. The CDR3 spells CAWGEGHNEQFF. CDR3 in DNA: TGTGCCTGGGGCGAAGGACACAATGAGCAGTTCTTC.

This clonotype was seen repeatedly, ten times or more. This chain links TRBV28 with TRBJ2-5; D is perhaps TRBD2 (6 bases). Germline CDR1 and CDR2: MDHEN and SYDVKM. The CDR3 covers 16 residues. V gave up 5 bases and J gave up 2 bases, with 18 bases separating them. The CDR3 sequence is CASSPLSGSVQETQYF. The CDR3 DNA is TGTGCCAGCAGTCCTCTTTCCGGGAGTGTACAAGAGACCCAGTACTTC.

This clonotype was seen a few times. The chain links TRBV20-1 to TRBJ1-2; 8 nucleotides match TRBD1. The CDR3 runs to 13 residues. CDR1 is DFQATT, CDR2 SNEGSKA, per germline (reference sequence). Trimming removed 6 bases from V and 4 bases from J; junction bases left unmatched: 7. The CDR3 DNA is TGCAGTGCCTTGACAGGGGAGACCTATGGCTACACCTTC. It specifies CSALTGETYGYTF.

This clonotype showed up many times. The chain recombines TRBV27 with TRBJ2-2; 9 bases line up with TRBD1. Germline CDR1 MNHEY, CDR2 SMNVEV (reference sequence). The trim removed 5 bases at V and 3 bases at J, leaving 4 bases unmatched. This CDR3 has 15 amino acids. The CDR3 nucleotides read TGTGCCAGCAGTCAACAGGGGGCATACACCGGGGAGCTGTTTTTT. Translating it yields CASSQQGAYTGELFF.

This clonotype showed up many times. V is TRBV5-4 and J is TRBJ1-2; D call uncertain. The CDR3 spans 14 residues. Germline assignment: CDR1 SGHNT and CDR2 YYREEE (reference sequence). The ends were cut back, 4 bases at V and 3 bases at J, with 13 bases in the middle. For the CDR3, the DNA is TGTGCCAGCAGCCCGGAATTAGACGACTATGGCTACACCTTC. As protein: CASSPELDDYGYTF.